The next 7 T cell receptor beta chains were all read from a single sample in a study of blood T cell repertoires in COVID-19. The assay was immunoSEQ multiplex PCR, and TCRdb's table has in-frame clones only and misses some. The data hold approximately 440,000 clones, with less than 95% observed a single time. Sequencing used PBMCs or T cells enriched from blood (not recorded which). These receptors all stem from a man aged 18 to 30 who had recovered from COVID-19.

The rearrangement uses TRBV5-4 and TRBJ1-2; 10 bases line up with TRBD1. Germline loops: CDR1 SGHNT, CDR2 YYREEE (reference sequence). The ends lost 3 bases at V and 2 bases at J; junction bases unmatched: 10. The CDR3 spans 17 residues. CDR3 DNA sequence: TGTGCCAGCAGCTCGGGACAGGGGATCGGTGCCAACTATGGCTACACCTTC. Residues: CASSSGQGIGANYGYTF.

This sequence joins TRBV19 and TRBJ2-3; 7 nucleotides line up with TRBD1. CDR3 length: 19 residues. The germline V gene encodes CDR1 LNHDA and CDR2 SQIVND (reference sequence). V gave up 3 bases and J gave up 1 base; unmatched junction bases: 16. The CDR3: CASSMIRQGPRVGTDTQYF. The CDR3 DNA reads as TGTGCCAGTAGTATGATCAGACAGGGCCCACGCGTAGGCACAGATACGCAGTATTTT.

This chain links TRBV4-1 with TRBJ2-2, with D hard to call. This CDR3 has 16 residues. Germline lookup yields CDR1 MGHRA and CDR2 YSYEKL. Trimming removed 2 bases from V and 4 bases from J, with 14 bases in between. The CDR3 spells CASSQPPGRSTGELFF. CDR3 DNA: TGCGCCAGCAGCCAACCCCCTGGTCGGTCCACCGGGGAGCTGTTTTTT.

This rearrangement joins TRBV29-1 to TRBJ2-1; the D gene is possibly TRBD1 (6 bases). V was cut by 4 bases and J by 8 bases, with 15 bases left in between. Germline V gene lookup returns CDR1 SQVTM and CDR2 ANQGSEA. This CDR3 is built from 13 residues. CDR3: CSVGGTGWDEQFF. The CDR3, as DNA: TGCAGCGTTGGGGGCACAGGGTGGGATGAGCAGTTCTTC.

This rearrangement joins TRBV3-1 (or the pseudogene TRBV3-2) to TRBJ1-5; maybe TRBD1 (5 bases). Trimming removed 3 bases from V and 6 bases from J, with 18 bases in between. The CDR3 loop spans 16 amino acids. CDR1 and CDR2 (germline): LGHDT, YNNKEL (reference sequence). The CDR3 reads CASSQKYFPGGQPQHF. CDR3 DNA: TGTGCCAGCAGCCAGAAGTATTTCCCGGGGGGTCAGCCCCAGCATTTT.

The gene calls are TRBV5-1 and TRBJ1-1; D is ambiguous. Germline-derived CDR1 and CDR2 are SGHRS and YFSETQ. The CDR3 has 14 amino acids. Deletions cut 1 base from V and 7 bases from J, with 14 bases between. The CDR3 DNA reads TGCGCCAGCAGCTTGCTCGGACGGGGAAGTGAAGCTTTCTTT. Residues: CASSLLGRGSEAFF.

The rearrangement uses TRBV5-1 and TRBJ2-3; the match to TRBD1 covers 10 bases. Germline assignment: CDR1 SGHRS and CDR2 YFSETQ. The CDR3 runs 15 residues. V lost 2 bases, J lost 4 bases, and 4 bases stayed unmatched. Here the CDR3 reads CASSLGGTGADTQYF. The CDR3 DNA follows: TGCGCCAGCAGCTTAGGCGGGACAGGGGCAGATACGCAGTATTTT.